A single sample gave rise to the 28 T cell receptor beta chains below, sequenced in a study of sequential checkpoint blockade in melanoma. Treatment defined: randomized to nivolumab then ipilimumab (arm A) or the reverse (arm B). Only in-frame clones appear in the TCRdb table, and some are missing; sequencing was by immunoSEQ multiplex PCR. This sample has about 21,000 clones, with about 27% found just once. This specimen was tumor tissue (inferred from file names), taken from a patient given nivolumab and ipilimumab in sequence. These receptors were collected from a human donor with melanoma.

The sample holds a few counts of this clone. The chain employs TRBV28 and TRBJ1-2; a weak D match, TRBD1 (5 bases). The CDR3 has 14 residues. V was cut by 2 bases and J by 2 bases, with 9 bases left in between. Germline CDR1 and CDR2: MDHEN and SYDVKM. This CDR3 is CASSLIGTNYGYTF. The CDR3 DNA is TGTGCCAGCAGTTTAATAGGGACCAACTATGGCTACACCTTC.

This chain connects TRBV10-2 to TRBJ2-3, with D uncertain. In germline, CDR1 is WSHSY, CDR2 SAAADI. V dropped 6 bases and J dropped 4 bases, with 11 bases sitting between them. The CDR3 contains 13 residues. In nucleotides, the CDR3 is TGCGCCAGCAGGACTGTACCCCCAGATACGCAGTATTTT. This codes for CASRTVPPDTQYF.

This clone was counted between two and nine times. The chain carries TRBV28 and TRBJ1-5, with 9 bases that match TRBD1. Germline CDR1 and CDR2: MDHEN and SYDVKM. V trimming: 2 bases; J trimming: 6 bases; junction bases outside the gene matches: 5. CDR3 length equals 15 residues. For the CDR3, the DNA is TGTGCCAGCAGTTTAAGGGGACAGGGAAGTCAGCCCCAGCATTTT. This translates into CASSLRGQGSQPQHF.

The chain recombines TRBV6-8 with TRBJ2-1, with 8 bases fitting TRBD1. Germline V gene data show CDR1 as MNHGY and CDR2 as SAAAGT. V was clipped by 5 bases and J by 4 bases; unmatched bases: 10. This CDR3 comprises 16 residues. The CDR3 DNA reads as TGTGCCAGCAGTGGACCAAACAGGGGGTTTTACAATGAGCAGTTCTTC. Its translation is CASSGPNRGFYNEQFF.

V gene TRBV15 combines with J gene TRBJ1-5; no reliable D call. Germline assignment: CDR1 LNHNV and CDR2 YYDKDF (reference sequence). The CDR3 is made up of 14 amino acids. V was trimmed by 1 base and J by 9 bases, leaving 13 bases between them. Here the CDR3 reads CATSRGAEGSPQHF. CDR3 coding DNA: TGTGCCACCAGCAGAGGGGCTGAGGGATCGCCCCAGCATTTT.

This clone was seen more than once but under ten times. J is TRBJ1-5 and V is TRBV28, with 11 bases aligning to TRBD1. The length of the CDR3 is 15 residues. Germline V CDR1 and CDR2: MDHEN, SYDVKM. V dropped 4 bases and J dropped 3; count of bases not matched to a gene: 2. CDR3 region: CASSWTGGVNQPQHF. DNA for the CDR3: TGTGCCAGCAGTTGGACAGGGGGCGTCAATCAGCCCCAGCATTTT.

The chain employs TRBV12-1 and TRBJ2-3; TRBD2, the table's D call, was not compared with the DNA. TRBV12-1 is a listed pseudogene. CDR3 length: 18 amino acids. The CDR3 spells CASSFGGCSSSSTDTQYF. CDR3 sequence (DNA): TGTGCCAGCAGCTTTGGAGGGTGCAGTTCCTCTAGCACAGATACGCAGTATTTT.

A few counts support this clone. The chain links TRBV11-3 to TRBJ2-1; TRBD2 agrees at 9 bases. Germline V CDR1 and CDR2: SGHNT, YENEEA. V gave up 3 bases and J gave up 3 bases; unmatched junction bases: 6. The CDR3 totals 16 residues. The CDR3 DNA follows: TGTGCCAGCAGCTTTTACATAGCGGGGGACTACAATGAGCAGTTCTTC. Translating gives CASSFYIAGDYNEQFF.

A few counts support this clone. The gene calls are TRBV6-8 and TRBJ1-1; TRBD1 agrees at 11 bases. The CDR3 has 17 amino acids. CDR1 is MNHGY and CDR2 is SAAAGT in the germline V gene. The V gene end was trimmed by 5 bases and the J gene end by 4 bases; junction bases not matched to a gene: 12. The CDR3 DNA reads as TGTGCCAGCAGTGGAGTGGGACAGGGGGTTTTGGGCACTGAAGCTTTCTTT. Amino acid sequence: CASSGVGQGVLGTEAFF.

This chain connects TRBV9 to TRBJ2-6; 10 bases fit TRBD1. The germline V gene has CDR1 SGDLS and CDR2 YYNGEE. V dropped 4 bases and J dropped 0; count of bases not matched to a gene: 13. The CDR3 extends over 20 amino acids. In DNA, the CDR3 is TGTGCCAGCAGCAGGCTAAGTTCGGGACAGGGGACCTCTGGGGCCAACGTCCTGACTTTC. Translated, it gives CASSRLSSGQGTSGANVLTF.

In its sample, this clone was seen a few times. The chain is built from TRBV7-6 and TRBJ1-5; a weak D match, TRBD1 (6 bases). The ends were cut back, 3 bases at V and 7 bases at J, with 19 bases in the middle. CDR1 and CDR2 (germline): SGHVS, FNYEAQ. The length of the CDR3 is 16 residues. In nucleotides, the CDR3 is TGTGCCAGCAGCTTGGGGCATCAGGGGATTTCCCAGCCCCAGCATTTT. This sequence encodes CASSLGHQGISQPQHF.

This clone was seen more than once but under ten times. This rearrangement joins TRBV7-5 to TRBJ1-2. TRBV7-5 is reported as a pseudogene. The CDR3 runs 14 residues. Written as DNA, the CDR3 is TGTGCCAGCAGCCCGGTCGGGGTCCTCTATGGCTACACCTTC. This translates into CASSPVGVLYGYTF.

The chain combines TRBV29-1 with TRBJ1-5, with D possibly being TRBD1 (5 bases). Trimming shortened V by 2 bases and J by 4 bases, and 9 bases separated the two germline ends. The CDR3 contains 13 residues. CDR1 is SQVTM, CDR2 ANQGSEA, per germline. CDR3: CSVESGWNQPQHF. DNA for the CDR3: TGCAGCGTTGAATCAGGGTGGAATCAGCCCCAGCATTTT.

This rearrangement joins TRBV28 to TRBJ2-6; no clear D. V dropped 4 bases and J dropped 4 bases, with 2 bases sitting between them. The CDR3 has 12 amino acids. Germline V gene lookup returns CDR1 MDHEN and CDR2 SYDVKM. CDR3 sequence reads: CASSSGANVLTF. In nucleotides, the CDR3 is TGTGCCAGCAGTTCCGGGGCCAACGTCCTGACTTTC.

The CDR3 loop is CASSLGGQPQHF. CDR3 sequence (DNA): TGTGCCAGCAGCCTTGGGGGTCAGCCCCAGCATTTT. The chain is built from TRBV16 and TRBJ1-5; tentative D call: TRBD1 (5 bases). CDR3 size: 12 residues. The germline gives CDR1 KGHSY, CDR2 FQNENV. V was clipped by 4 bases and J by 6 bases, with 7 bases between them. Combining the CDR3 with reference TRBV16 and TRBJ1-5 gives the whole variable domain GEEVAQTPKHLVRGEGQKAKLYCAPIKGHSYVFWYQQVLKNEFKFLISFQNENVFDETGMPKERFSAKCLPNSPCSLEIQATKLEDSAVYFCASSLGGQPQHFGDGTRLSIL.

This chain links TRBV28 with TRBJ2-5; the match to TRBD1 covers 7 bases. V lost 3 bases, J lost 1 base, and 5 bases stayed unmatched. This CDR3 is 15 amino acids long. CDR1 is MDHEN, CDR2 SYDVKM, per germline. CDR3 sequence: CASSFKGAFQETQYF. The CDR3 DNA reads as TGTGCCAGCAGTTTTAAGGGGGCCTTCCAAGAGACCCAGTACTTC.

J is TRBJ1-1 and V is TRBV6-8, with TRBD1 as a possible D gene (5 bases). Trimming removed 2 bases at V and 6 bases at J, with 25 bases between. Germline assignment: CDR1 MNHGY and CDR2 SAAAGT. This CDR3 has 18 residues. CDR3 loop: CASSYGLGAKGRRAEAFF. The CDR3 DNA reads TGTGCCAGCAGTTACGGTCTTGGGGCCAAAGGAAGGAGGGCTGAAGCTTTCTTT.

There are many counts of this clone. The chain employs TRBV11-3 and TRBJ1-2, with D possibly matching TRBD1 (5 bases). The V end was cut by 5 bases, the J end by 7 bases, with 17 bases between. Germline V gene data show CDR1 as SGHNT and CDR2 as YENEEA. The CDR3 covers 14 residues. Written as DNA, the CDR3 is TGTGCCAGCAGCCCATACGGGGCCGCTGGTGGCTACACCTTC. Protein: CASSPYGAAGGYTF.

The rearrangement links TRBV7-7 to TRBJ2-1; 8 nucleotides align to TRBD2. The junction had 7 bases not matched to a gene; V was cut back by 3 bases and J by 0 bases. The germline gives CDR1 SSHAT, CDR2 FNYEAQ (reference sequence). This CDR3 has 17 amino acids. CDR3 sequence (DNA): TGTGCCAGCAGCTTGCTTGGCGGGGGGCTCTCCTACAATGAGCAGTTCTTC. Encoded protein: CASSLLGGGLSYNEQFF. Full variable domain (rest looked up from reference TRBV7-7 and TRBJ2-1): GAGVSQSPRYKVTKRGQDVTLRCDPISSHATLYWYQQALGQGPEFLTYFNYEAQPDKSGLPSDRFSAERPEGSISTLTIQRTEQRDSAMYRCASSLLGGGLSYNEQFFGPGTRLTVL.

In this sample, this clone turned up a few times. J is TRBJ2-7 and V is TRBV1; TRBD2, the table's D call, lacks a check against the DNA. TRBV1 is deemed a pseudogene. The CDR3 is 15 amino acids. CDR3 nucleotide sequence: TGCGCCAGCAGCCCCGGGAGAGGTAGCTCCTACGAGCAGTACTTC. Protein sequence: CASSPGRGSSYEQYF.

This clone has a handful of counts. The chain links TRBV28 to TRBJ1-5, with D hard to call. Trimming stripped 4 bases from V and 5 bases from J, with 6 bases between. This CDR3 comprises 12 residues. Germline V gives CDR1 MDHEN, CDR2 SYDVKM. CDR3 amino acids: CASSYKDQPQHF. In DNA form, the CDR3 reads TGTGCCAGCAGTTACAAGGATCAGCCCCAGCATTTT.

The count of this clone is one. The chain employs TRBV25-1 and TRBJ2-2; D remains ambiguous. Germline lookup yields CDR1 MGHDK and CDR2 SYGVNS. V was cut by 11 bases and J by 8 bases, with 15 bases left in between. The CDR3 has 12 residues. The CDR3 here is CAVAEERGELFF. CDR3 DNA sequence: TGTGCCGTAGCCGAAGAAAGGGGGGAGCTGTTTTTT.

This clone was counted a few times. V gene TRBV27 combines with J gene TRBJ2-1; D unclear. In germline, CDR1 is MNHEY, CDR2 SMNVEV (reference sequence). V lost 0 bases to trimming and J lost 4 bases, with 10 bases between them. The CDR3 is 15 amino acids. This CDR3 reads CASSLSVGSYNEQFF. CDR3 coding DNA: TGTGCCAGCAGTTTATCTGTAGGGTCATACAATGAGCAGTTCTTC.

This rearrangement joins TRBV19 to TRBJ1-3; no firm D call. Germline assignment: CDR1 LNHDA and CDR2 SQIVND (reference sequence). This CDR3 has 13 residues. V lost 5 bases and J lost 4, with 9 bases in between. CDR3 bases: TGTGCCAGTAGTGCCAGCGTCGGAAACACCATATATTTT. It is translated as CASSASVGNTIYF.

The V gene is TRBV25-1, the J gene TRBJ2-7, with unresolved D. V shed 6 bases and J shed 6 bases, with 12 bases lying between them. The CDR3 extends over 12 amino acids. The V gene's germline CDR1 is MGHDK and CDR2 SYGVNS. For the CDR3, the DNA is TGTGCCAGCAGCGCCTCTAGTTTCGAGCAGTACTTC. Its translation: CASSASSFEQYF.

In this sample, this clone is large. The V and J genes are TRBV19 and TRBJ2-3, with 8 positions matching TRBD2. CDR3 length: 14 amino acids. Germline V gene data show CDR1 as LNHDA and CDR2 as SQIVND (reference sequence). With 1 base clipped from V and 4 bases from J, the junction kept 1 base outside the gene matches. The CDR3 protein is CASSIAGGSDTQYF. The CDR3 region has the DNA TGTGCCAGTAGTATAGCGGGGGGGTCAGATACGCAGTATTTT.

This clone was detected a few times. The V call is TRBV5-1, the J call TRBJ2-2; 14 positions agree with TRBD2. The CDR3 loop spans 16 amino acids. Germline CDR1 SGHRS, CDR2 YFSETQ. J lost 6 bases, V lost 7 bases, and 8 bases had no gene match. The CDR3 DNA follows: TGCGCCAGCTCCCAAGGACTAGCGGGGGGTGCCGGGGAGCTGTTTTTT. Protein: CASSQGLAGGAGELFF.

The chain links TRBV28 to TRBJ1-1; D is possibly TRBD1 (6 bases). The CDR3 spans 14 residues. Germline V lookup: CDR1 MDHEN, CDR2 SYDVKM. The germline V and J ends were trimmed by 2 bases and 4 bases, with 11 bases remaining between them. CDR3 nucleotides: TGTGCCAGCAGTTTAGTCGGAGGGGGCACTGAAGCTTTCTTT. The encoded protein is CASSLVGGGTEAFF.